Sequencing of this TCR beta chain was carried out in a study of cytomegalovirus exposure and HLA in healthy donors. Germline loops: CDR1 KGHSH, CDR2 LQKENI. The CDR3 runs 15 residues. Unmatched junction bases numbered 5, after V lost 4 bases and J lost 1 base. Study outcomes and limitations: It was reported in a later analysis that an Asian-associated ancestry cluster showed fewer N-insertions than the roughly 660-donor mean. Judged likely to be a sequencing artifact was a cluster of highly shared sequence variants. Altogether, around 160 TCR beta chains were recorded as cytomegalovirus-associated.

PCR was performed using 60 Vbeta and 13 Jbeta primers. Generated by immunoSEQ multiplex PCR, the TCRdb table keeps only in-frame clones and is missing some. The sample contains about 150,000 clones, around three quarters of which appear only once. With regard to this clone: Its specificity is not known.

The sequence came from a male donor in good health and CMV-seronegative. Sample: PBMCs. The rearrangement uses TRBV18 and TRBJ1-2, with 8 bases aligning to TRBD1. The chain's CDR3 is CASSLGTGDNYGYTF. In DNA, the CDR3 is TGTGCCAGCTCACTCGGGACAGGTGATAACTATGGCTACACCTTC.